This T cell receptor beta chain originates from a study of T cell repertoires in cytomegalovirus infection. Looking at the study overall: Indications of both CMV infection and matching HLA type were provided by public TCR beta signatures. The study's findings and limits: Ex vivo, HLA-C-restricted CMV-specific TCR beta clonotypes prevailed over the rest of the response.

One entry per CDR3 protein results from TCRdb running MiXCR on the reads. The sample yields approximately 630,000 distinct CDR3 sequences, less than 25% seen once. Regarding this clonotype: Its antigen is not identified.

This CDR3 has 15 residues. CDR1 is MNHNY, CDR2 SVGAGI, per germline (reference sequence). The ends lost 5 bases at V and 4 bases at J; junction bases unmatched: 5. Sequences were obtained from CD8+ T cells from PBMCs. The sequence derives from a human donor in good health (CMV status not recorded). Some clones in this sample may be carry-over from other donors' samples. This sequence joins TRBV6-6 and TRBJ2-7; 13 bases are shared with TRBD2. In DNA form, the CDR3 reads TGTGCCAGCAGTGAGGGACTAGCGGGGCAATACGAGCAGTACGTC. As protein: CASSEGLAGQYEQYV.